The 21 T cell receptor beta chains in this list originate from one sample, sequenced in a study of shared clonotypes between healthy human individuals. The method was immunoSEQ multiplex PCR; TCRdb's version includes in-frame clones alone and lacks a portion of them. The sample contains about 2.4 million clones, roughly 92% of which appear only once. The sequenced material came from naive CD4+ T cells sorted from blood. As for subset: CD45RA+ positively selected. Source of these receptors: a man aged 18-30 years in good health.

The chain couples TRBV27 to TRBJ1-6; TRBD1 agrees at 10 bases. The CDR3 is 17 amino acids. The ends lost 3 bases at V and 8 bases at J; junction bases unmatched: 10. Per the germline V gene, CDR1 is MNHEY and CDR2 is SMNVEV (reference sequence). CDR3 in amino acids: CASSLGIGTGAYSPLHF. Here the CDR3 DNA reads TGTGCCAGCAGTTTGGGTATTGGGACAGGGGCGTATTCACCCCTCCACTTT.

The chain recombines TRBV29-1 with TRBJ1-4; D is possibly TRBD1 (6 bases). Germline loops: CDR1 SQVTM, CDR2 ANQGSEA. The CDR3 covers 14 residues. Trimming took off 1 base at V and 4 bases at J, with 10 bases between the two ends. The CDR3 region has the DNA TGCAGCGTTGAAGGGGGGGCACGTAATGAAAAACTGTTTTTT. Protein sequence: CSVEGGARNEKLFF.

This clone was observed a handful of times. An end of the junction does not agree with germline; a read error may underlie this. Additional DNA sequences in this sample encode the identical CDR3. The chain links TRBV2 to TRBJ1-5, with 11 positions matching TRBD1. CDR3 length: 14 amino acids. The germline gives CDR1 SNHLY, CDR2 FYNNEI. CDR3 in amino acids: CASSGTGGNQPQHF. The DNA of the CDR3 is TGTGCCAGCAGTGGGACAGGGGGCAACCAGCCCCAGCATTTT. The entire variable domain, with the rest obtained from reference TRBV2 and TRBJ1-5, is as follows: EPEVTQTPSHQVTQMGQEVILRCVPISNHLYFYWYRQILGQKVEFLVSFYNNEISEKSEIFDDQFSVERPDGSNFTLKIRSTKLEDSAMYFCASSGTGGNQPQHFGDGTRLSIL.

This clone was observed once. Its ends do not fully match the called genes, so a read error is possible. The J gene is TRBJ2-1, the V gene TRBV7-7, with a weak D call TRBD1 (5 bases). The V gene's germline CDR1 is SSHAT and CDR2 FNYEAQ (reference sequence). This CDR3 comprises 16 residues. CDR3 coding DNA: TGTGCTAGCAGCTCAATACAAACGACAGCCTACAATGAGCAGTTCTTC. Its translation is CASSSIQTTAYNEQFF.

J is TRBJ1-3 and V is TRBV19; no reliable D call. Per the germline V gene, CDR1 is LNHDA and CDR2 is SQIVND (reference sequence). CDR3 length: 13 amino acids. The V gene lost 6 bases and the J gene lost 3 bases, with 9 bases spanning the gap. The CDR3: CASSTILGNTIYF. The CDR3 region has the DNA TGTGCCAGTAGCACAATCCTTGGAAACACCATATATTTT.

The chain couples TRBV7-2 to TRBJ2-1; 9 nucleotides match TRBD2. This CDR3 spans 15 amino acids. Looked up from germline, CDR1 is SGHTA and CDR2 is FQGNSA. V gave up 5 bases and J gave up 2 bases; unmatched junction bases: 4. CDR3 DNA sequence: TGTGCCAGCAGCCGTGGACTAGCGACCTACAATGAGCAGTTCTTC. Its translation: CASSRGLATYNEQFF.

V usage is TRBV2 and J usage is TRBJ2-2, with D uncertain. V lost 11 bases to trimming and J lost 1 base, with 14 bases between them. Germline CDR1 is SNHLY and CDR2 is FYNNEI. The CDR3 totals 14 residues. The CDR3 DNA is TGTGCCGCCCGGGCAGAGCGGAACACCGGGGAGCTGTTTTTT. Its protein is CAARAERNTGELFF.

The V call is TRBV6-5, the J call TRBJ1-4, with TRBD1 matching over 7 bases. The CDR3 extends over 15 amino acids. Germline V gene lookup returns CDR1 MNHEY and CDR2 SVGAGI. The trim removed 5 bases at V and 4 bases at J, leaving 7 bases unmatched. In DNA form, the CDR3 reads TGTGCCAGCAGTCTAAGGGGGCTGGGTAATGAAAAACTGTTTTTT. This gives the protein CASSLRGLGNEKLFF.

The chain employs TRBV1 and TRBJ2-7; TRBD2 is the table's D call, not checked against the DNA. TRBV1 is a known pseudogene. This CDR3 has 13 amino acids. For the CDR3, the DNA is TGCACCAGCAGTCGGGAGTGGGCAGTCGAGCAGTACTTC. Its protein product is CTSSREWAVEQYF.

The V gene is TRBV29-1, the J gene TRBJ2-6; possibly TRBD1 for D (5 bases). CDR3 length equals 13 residues. Trimming took off 4 bases at V and 2 bases at J, with 6 bases between the two ends. The germline CDR1 and CDR2 sequences are SQVTM and ANQGSEA. In DNA, the CDR3 is TGCAGCGTTGTACAGGCTGGGGCCAACGTCCTGACTTTC. This gives the protein CSVVQAGANVLTF.

The chain is built from TRBV7-2 and TRBJ2-5; 8 nucleotides match TRBD2. Losses at the gene ends were 6 bases for V and 5 bases for J; bases not matched to a gene: 11. Germline V gives CDR1 SGHTA, CDR2 FQGNSA. The length of the CDR3 is 15 residues. The CDR3 reads CASRSGLAGQETQYF. In DNA form, the CDR3 reads TGTGCCAGCAGATCCGGACTAGCCGGCCAGGAGACCCAGTACTTC.

The chain links TRBV6-1 to TRBJ2-7; 9 bases map to TRBD1. Germline assignment: CDR1 MNHNS and CDR2 SASEGT. The CDR3 has 13 residues. V trimming: 7 bases; J trimming: 1 base; junction bases outside the gene matches: 2. CDR3 sequence: CASKGTGSYEQYF. CDR3 nucleotide sequence: TGTGCCAGCAAGGGGACAGGGTCCTACGAGCAGTACTTC.

The V call is TRBV18, the J call TRBJ2-7; D tentatively fits TRBD1 or TRBD2 (7 bases each). Trimming shortened V by 0 bases and J by 6 bases, and 18 bases separated the two germline ends. CDR3 size: 16 residues. CDR1 is KGHSH, CDR2 LQKENI, per germline. CDR3 sequence reads: CASSPPIRGQRGEQYF. CDR3 DNA sequence: TGTGCCAGCTCACCACCGATTAGGGGACAGCGGGGCGAGCAGTACTTC.

Comment on this clone: Different DNA sequences within this sample yield the same CDR3. The chain is built from TRBV5-1 and TRBJ2-3; 10 bases are a match to TRBD2. The CDR3 extends over 15 amino acids. Germline loops: CDR1 SGHRS, CDR2 YFSETQ. Trimming at V came to 3 bases and at J to 1 base, leaving 2 bases not matched to a gene. The CDR3 region has the DNA TGCGCCAGCAGCTCCCTAGCGGGGGGCACAGATACGCAGTATTTT. Translation gives CASSSLAGGTDTQYF.

This clone showed up just once. The chain combines TRBV2 with TRBJ2-5; D is perhaps TRBD1 (5 bases). Germline V gene data show CDR1 as SNHLY and CDR2 as FYNNEI. The CDR3 is 14 residues long. Trimming removed 4 bases at V and 5 bases at J, with 14 bases between. CDR3 residues: CASSGGRGWETQYF. The CDR3 bases are TGTGCCAGCAGTGGGGGAAGGGGATGGGAGACCCAGTACTTC.

This chain connects TRBV5-1 to TRBJ2-3, with 10 bases fitting TRBD2. V was pared by 3 bases and J by 4 bases, with 5 bases of the junction left unmatched. The CDR3 length is 15 residues. In germline, CDR1 is SGHRS, CDR2 YFSETQ. CDR3 region: CASSSSGGAADTQYF. The CDR3 bases are TGCGCCAGCAGCTCAAGCGGGGGGGCAGCAGATACGCAGTATTTT.

This chain links TRBV19 with TRBJ1-6; 7 positions match TRBD1. The CDR3 has 15 residues. Looked up from germline, CDR1 is LNHDA and CDR2 is SQIVND (reference sequence). With 4 bases clipped from V and 4 bases from J, the junction kept 4 bases outside the gene matches. CDR3 loop: CASSTRDRYNSPLHF. CDR3 nucleotide sequence: TGTGCCAGTAGTACTCGGGACAGATATAATTCACCCCTCCACTTT.

J is TRBJ2-7 and V is TRBV30; weak D call: TRBD2 (5 bases). Germline V gene sequence: CDR1 GTSNPN, CDR2 SVGIG (reference sequence). The CDR3 has 15 amino acids. V lost 0 bases and J lost 0, with 12 bases in between. The CDR3 sequence is CAWSVSWESSYEQYF. The CDR3 coding sequence is TGTGCCTGGAGTGTATCGTGGGAGAGCTCCTACGAGCAGTACTTC.

This chain joins TRBV19 and TRBJ2-7; a weak D match, TRBD2 (6 bases). Germline-derived CDR1 and CDR2 are LNHDA and SQIVND (reference sequence). The CDR3 runs to 16 residues. Trimming shortened V by 3 bases and J by 3 bases, and 18 bases separated the two germline ends. CDR3: CASSISGGSGGYEQYF. DNA of the CDR3: TGTGCCAGTAGTATTAGCGGTGGGAGTGGAGGCTACGAGCAGTACTTC.

The CDR3 protein is CASSRTDRTAEKLFF. The CDR3 nucleotides read TGTGCCAGCAGCCGTACGGACAGGACGGCTGAAAAACTGTTTTTT. The rearrangement links TRBV28 to TRBJ1-4, with 7 bases that match TRBD1. Per germline, CDR1 MDHEN and CDR2 SYDVKM. V lost 6 bases to trimming and J lost 7 bases; unmatched junction nucleotides: 11. The CDR3 contains 15 residues.

This chain connects TRBV5-1 to TRBJ2-7; D remains unclear. The CDR3 contains 13 residues. Trimming took 2 bases from V and 2 from J, leaving 8 bases between them. Germline V gene lookup returns CDR1 SGHRS and CDR2 YFSETQ. CDR3 bases: TGCGCCAGCAGCTTCACAGCAGCCTACGAGCAGTACTTC. It translates to CASSFTAAYEQYF.